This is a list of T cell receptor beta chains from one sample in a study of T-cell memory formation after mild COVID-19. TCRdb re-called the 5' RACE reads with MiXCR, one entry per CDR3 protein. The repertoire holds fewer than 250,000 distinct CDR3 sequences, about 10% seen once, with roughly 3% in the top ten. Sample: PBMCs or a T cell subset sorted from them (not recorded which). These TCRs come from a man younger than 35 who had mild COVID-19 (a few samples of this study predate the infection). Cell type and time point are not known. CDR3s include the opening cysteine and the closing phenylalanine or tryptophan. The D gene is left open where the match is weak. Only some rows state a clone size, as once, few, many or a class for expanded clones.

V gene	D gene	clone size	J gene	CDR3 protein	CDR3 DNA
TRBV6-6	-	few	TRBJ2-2	CASSRETDRGTGELFF	TGTGCCAGCAGCCGGGAGACAGACCGGGGCACCGGGGAGCTGTTTTTT
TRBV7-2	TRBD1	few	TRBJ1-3	CASSRYALGTGRNTIYF	TGTGCCAGCAGCCGCTACGCCCTTGGGACAGGCAGAAACACCATATATTTT
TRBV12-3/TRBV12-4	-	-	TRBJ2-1	CASSLWGSGKSYNEQFF	TGTGCCAGCAGTTTGTGGGGGTCGGGGAAATCCTACAATGAGCAGTTCTTC
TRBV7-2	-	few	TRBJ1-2	CASSLVQGRSDGYTF	TGTGCCAGCAGCTTAGTTCAGGGTAGAAGCGATGGCTACACCTTC
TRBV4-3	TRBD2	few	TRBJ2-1	CASSQELQRGGNEQFF	TGCGCCAGCAGCCAAGAACTCCAGCGGGGAGGAAATGAGCAGTTCTTC
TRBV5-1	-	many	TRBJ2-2	CASSVTLENGELFF	TGCGCCAGCAGCGTTACTCTAGAGAACGGGGAGCTGTTTTTT
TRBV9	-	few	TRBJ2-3	CASSGTGQSDTQYF	TGTGCCAGCAGCGGTACAGGGCAATCGGATACGCAGTATTTT
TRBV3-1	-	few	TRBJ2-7	CASSRRNDYEQYF	TGTGCCAGCAGCCGACGGAACGACTACGAGCAGTACTTC
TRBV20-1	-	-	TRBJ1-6	CSAWLRGGPPLHF	TGCAGTGCTTGGCTCCGAGGGGGACCACCCCTCCACTTT
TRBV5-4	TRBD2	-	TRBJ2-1	CASRIAGGYNEQFF	TGTGCCAGCAGAATAGCGGGGGGTTACAATGAGCAGTTCTTC
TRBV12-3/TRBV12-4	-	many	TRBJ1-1	CASSNMNTEAFF	TGTGCCAGCAGTAATATGAACACTGAAGCTTTCTTT
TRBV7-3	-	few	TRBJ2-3	CASSPGWGGDTDTQYF	TGTGCCAGCAGCCCTGGGTGGGGCGGTGACACAGATACGCAGTATTTT
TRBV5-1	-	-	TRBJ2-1	CATTSSSYNEQFF	TGCGCCACCACCTCTAGCTCCTACAATGAGCAGTTCTTC
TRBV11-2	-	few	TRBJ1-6	CASSRLPVGNSPLHF	TGTGCCAGCAGCCGCCTCCCCGTGGGGAATTCACCCCTCCACTTT
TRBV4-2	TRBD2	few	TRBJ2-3	CASSQTRGGPTDTQYF	TGTGCCAGCAGCCAAACCCGGGGGGGCCCCACAGATACGCAGTATTTT
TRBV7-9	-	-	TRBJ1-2	CASSSGRGGANYGYTF	TGTGCCAGCAGCTCGGGGAGGGGCGGAGCTAACTATGGCTACACCTTC
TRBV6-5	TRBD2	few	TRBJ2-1	CASSSGLAGGLANEQFF	TGTGCCAGCAGTTCGGGACTAGCGGGGGGGCTGGCCAATGAGCAGTTCTTC
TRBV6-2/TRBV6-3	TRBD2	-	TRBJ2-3	CASSSGLAGGLDTQYF	TGTGCCAGCAGTTCTGGACTAGCGGGGGGCCTGGATACGCAGTATTTT
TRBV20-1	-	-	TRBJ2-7	CSARGTVEQYF	TGCAGTGCTAGAGGTACGGTCGAGCAGTACTTC
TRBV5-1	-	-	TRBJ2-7	CASSLSSLGWRDEQYF	TGCGCCAGCAGCTTGTCATCGTTGGGTTGGCGGGACGAGCAGTACTTC
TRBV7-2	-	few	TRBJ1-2	CASSLVGSGGYTF	TGTGCCAGCAGCTTAGTAGGGTCCGGGGGCTACACCTTC
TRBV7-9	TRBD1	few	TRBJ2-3	CASSKQGLGDTQYF	TGTGCCAGCAGCAAACAGGGGCTGGGAGATACGCAGTATTTT
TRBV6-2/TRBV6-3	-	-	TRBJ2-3	CASSYSSLDPTDTQYF	TGTGCCAGCAGTTACTCCTCGCTAGACCCCACAGATACGCAGTATTTT
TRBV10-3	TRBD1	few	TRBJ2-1	CAARDRWVYNEQFF	TGTGCCGCGCGGGACAGGTGGGTGTACAATGAGCAGTTCTTC
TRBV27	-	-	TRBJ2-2	CASSLTVTGELFF	TGTGCCAGCAGTTTAACTGTGACCGGGGAGCTGTTTTTT
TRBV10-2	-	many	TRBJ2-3	CASGSSYRTDTQYF	TGCGCCAGCGGCTCCTCCTATAGAACAGATACGCAGTATTTT
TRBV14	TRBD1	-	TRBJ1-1	CATQTGWNTEAFF	TGTGCCACCCAGACAGGGTGGAACACTGAAGCTTTCTTT
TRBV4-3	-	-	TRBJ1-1	CASSQDSLASEGPGEDSNTEAFF	TGCGCCAGCAGCCAAGATAGTCTGGCCTCTGAAGGACCAGGGGAGGATAGTAACACTGAAGCTTTCTTT
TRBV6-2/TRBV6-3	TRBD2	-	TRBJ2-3	CASSYRGLASTDTQYF	TGTGCCAGCAGTTACCGGGGACTAGCGAGCACAGATACGCAGTATTTT
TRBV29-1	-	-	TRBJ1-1	CSVASSVEAFF	TGCAGCGTTGCATCCAGCGTAGAAGCTTTCTTT
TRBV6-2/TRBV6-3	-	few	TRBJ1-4	CASSPRRRTAPEKLFF	TGTGCCAGCAGTCCAAGACGTCGGACAGCACCTGAAAAACTGTTTTTT
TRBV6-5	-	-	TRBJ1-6	CASSYDTQSYNSPLHF	TGTGCCAGCAGTTACGACACCCAATCCTATAATTCACCCCTCCACTTT
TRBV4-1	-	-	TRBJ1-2	CASSHSLPRNGYTF	TGCGCCAGCAGCCACAGCCTCCCGAGGAATGGCTACACCTTC
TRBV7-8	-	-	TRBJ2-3	CASSGPLTATSTDTQYF	TGTGCCAGCAGCGGGCCCTTGACGGCGACTAGCACAGATACGCAGTATTTT
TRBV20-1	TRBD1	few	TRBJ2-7	CSARGPTGLYEQYF	TGCAGTGCTAGAGGCCCGACAGGGCTCTACGAGCAGTACTTC
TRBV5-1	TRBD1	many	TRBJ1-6	CASSLGGQINSPLHF	TGCGCCAGCAGCTTGGGGGGACAGATAAATTCACCCCTCCACTTT
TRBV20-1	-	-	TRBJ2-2	CSARDRQKGTGELFF	TGCAGTGCTAGAGATAGACAAAAGGGCACCGGGGAGCTGTTTTTT
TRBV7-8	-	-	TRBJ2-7	CASSARIGGPYEQYF	TGTGCCAGCAGCGCCAGAATTGGAGGACCCTACGAGCAGTACTTC
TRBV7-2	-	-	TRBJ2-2	CASSLVLFGGELFF	TGTGCCAGCAGCCTGGTTCTCTTCGGCGGGGAGCTGTTTTTT
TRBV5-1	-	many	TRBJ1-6	CASSSQAFGDTLHF	TGCGCCAGCAGCTCCCAGGCCTTTGGGGACACCCTCCACTTT
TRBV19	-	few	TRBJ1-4	CASSRSGDEKLFF	TGTGCCAGTAGCCGATCCGGGGACGAAAAACTGTTTTTT
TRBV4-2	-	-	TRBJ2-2	CASSQESLSTGELFF	TGTGCCAGCAGCCAAGAGAGTCTAAGCACCGGGGAGCTGTTTTTT
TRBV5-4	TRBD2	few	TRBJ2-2	CASSPRGVGTGELFF	TGTGCCAGCAGCCCCCGGGGGGTAGGCACCGGGGAGCTGTTTTTT
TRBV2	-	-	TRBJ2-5	CASGGGPVETQYF	TGTGCCAGCGGCGGGGGCCCGGTGGAGACCCAGTACTTC
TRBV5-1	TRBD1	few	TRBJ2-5	CASSLEGTGSETQYF	TGCGCCAGCAGCTTGGAGGGGACAGGTTCAGAGACCCAGTACTTC
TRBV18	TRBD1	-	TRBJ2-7	CASSPYQDRGLNEQYF	TGTGCCAGCTCACCATACCAGGACAGGGGGCTTAACGAGCAGTACTTC
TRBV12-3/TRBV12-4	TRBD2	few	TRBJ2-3	CASSLNGGVLTDTQYF	TGTGCCAGCAGTTTAAATGGGGGGGTTCTAACAGATACGCAGTATTTT